The rows below give T cell receptor beta chains drawn from one sample of a study of blood T cell repertoires in COVID-19. Sequencing used immunoSEQ multiplex PCR; TCRdb keeps in-frame clones, though not all of them. This table has 40,000 to 45,000 clones, approximately 90% appearing once. What was sequenced was peripheral blood. The source of these receptors is a human donor in a cohort sampled during active COVID-19. The CDR3 runs from the conserved cysteine through the conserved F or W. The D gene is left open where the match is weak. The size entry is marked missing in some rows and otherwise reads once, few, many or a size class.

j_gene,v_gene,d_gene,abundance,CDR3nt,CDR3aa
TRBJ2-2,TRBV2,TRBD2,once,TGTGCCAGCAGGCTAACTAGCGGGGGGGGCACCGGGGAGCTGTTTTTT,CASRLTSGGGTGELFF
TRBJ2-5,TRBV4-1,NA,NA,TGCGCCAGCAGCCAAGATAAAGGGGTGGCTCCCGAGTACCAAGAGACCCAGTACTTC,CASSQDKGVAPEYQETQYF
TRBJ2-7,TRBV5-1,NA,NA,TGCGCCAGCAGCTTGGGGGCTAATTTCGACTACGAGCAGTACTTC,CASSLGANFDYEQYF
TRBJ2-3,TRBV7-6,TRBD2,NA,TGTGCCAGCAGCTTAGGGCCTAGCGGAAGCACAGATACGCAGTATTTT,CASSLGPSGSTDTQYF
TRBJ1-6,TRBV18,TRBD1,NA,TGTGCCAGCTCACCACCCGACAGGGCCTCTTCACCCCTCCACTTT,CASSPPDRASSPLHF
TRBJ1-5,TRBV7-2,NA,NA,TGTGCCAGCAGCTCCAGGGTAGGCAGCAATCAGCCCCAGCATTTT,CASSSRVGSNQPQHF
TRBJ1-2,TRBV12-5,NA,NA,TGTGCTAGTGGTTTACAGGACGCTAACTATGGCTACACCTTC,CASGLQDANYGYTF
TRBJ2-5,TRBV19,NA,few,TGTGCCGCCGGGGGTATCGGACGGCAAGAGACCCAGTACTTC,CAAGGIGRQETQYF
TRBJ1-1,TRBV5-5,TRBD1,NA,TGTGCCAGCAGCTTGCTGGGGACAGGGGGCACTGAAGCTTTCTTT,CASSLLGTGGTEAFF
TRBJ2-5,TRBV15,TRBD1,NA,TGTGCCACCAGCAGAGGTCAGGGGGTTCAAGAGACCCAGTACTTC,CATSRGQGVQETQYF
TRBJ2-1,TRBV3-1/TRBV3-2,NA,once,TGTGCCAGCAGCCAAGACTCTCGGGTTGCTTACAATGAGCAGTTCTTC,CASSQDSRVAYNEQFF
TRBJ1-2,TRBV7-2,NA,NA,TGTGCCAGCAGCTCGGAAAGGGGCCCCTATGGCTACACCTTC,CASSSERGPYGYTF
TRBJ2-7,TRBV19,NA,NA,TGTGCCAGTAGTATGGGCCTTATGGCTGGCGAGCAGTACTTC,CASSMGLMAGEQYF
TRBJ1-2,TRBV6-5,TRBD1,NA,TGTGCCAGCAGTCCCGCAGGGGGCAACTATGGCTACACCTTC,CASSPAGGNYGYTF
TRBJ2-1,TRBV5-4,NA,NA,TGTGCCAGCAGCTTGTCAACGGGGGGCATAAACAATGAGCAGTTCTTC,CASSLSTGGINNEQFF
TRBJ2-3,TRBV3-1/TRBV3-2,TRBD2,NA,TGTGCCAGCAGCCAAGTGGGACTAACCGGAACTGATACGCAGTATTTT,CASSQVGLTGTDTQYF
TRBJ1-1,TRBV6-5,NA,NA,TGTGCCAGCAGTTACGTTTCGGGGTCCCTTGAAGCTTTCTTT,CASSYVSGSLEAFF
TRBJ1-2,TRBV2,NA,NA,TGTGCCAGCAGTGTTTTGGTCTCCACTCACTATGGCTACACCTTC,CASSVLVSTHYGYTF
TRBJ2-7,TRBV4-1,NA,once,TGCGCCAGCAGCCAAATTCCGGGAGCCTCCTACGAGCAGTACTTC,CASSQIPGASYEQYF
TRBJ2-3,TRBV5-1,TRBD1,NA,TGCGCCAGCAGCCTGAATCGACAGGGGGCTGGCACAGATACGCAGTATTTT,CASSLNRQGAGTDTQYF
TRBJ2-1,TRBV14,NA,NA,TGTGCCAGCAGCTTCCGGGGGAACAATGAGCAGTTCTTC,CASSFRGNNEQFF
TRBJ2-1,TRBV9,NA,NA,TGTGCCAGCAGCGTAGCTGCCTACAATGAGCAGTTCTTC,CASSVAAYNEQFF
TRBJ2-1,TRBV9,TRBD1,NA,TGTGCCAGCAGCGTATCTACCGCAGGGGGTGAGCAGTTCTTC,CASSVSTAGGEQFF
TRBJ2-5,TRBV9,TRBD1,NA,TGTGCCAGCAGCGTAAAAGGGCAGGGGGTAGAGACCCAGTACTTC,CASSVKGQGVETQYF
TRBJ1-6,TRBV28,TRBD1,NA,TGTGCCAGCAGTTCCGGGACAGGGAAATCCTATAATTCACCCCTCCACTTT,CASSSGTGKSYNSPLHF
TRBJ1-1,TRBV5-1,NA,NA,TGCGCCAGCAGCCCCCCCAGCGGGGCCGGGAACACTGAAGCTTTCTTT,CASSPPSGAGNTEAFF
TRBJ2-5,TRBV6-2/TRBV6-3,TRBD1,NA,TGTGCCAGCACTAACTCGGACAGGGTAGGAGAGACCCAGTACTTC,CASTNSDRVGETQYF
TRBJ1-6,TRBV5-1,NA,NA,TGCGCCAGCAGCCCCACTCAGGGTACCCTCCACTTT,CASSPTQGTLHF
TRBJ1-5,TRBV2,TRBD1,NA,TGTGCCAGCAGGGGGGGACAGGATAGCAATCAGCCCCAGCATTTT,CASRGGQDSNQPQHF
TRBJ2-5,TRBV7-7,TRBD1,NA,TGTGCTAGCAGCCCGGGACAGTTCCAAGAGACCCAGTACTTC,CASSPGQFQETQYF
TRBJ2-1,TRBV6-2/TRBV6-3,NA,NA,TGTGCCAGCAGCTCCCTCGGACTCGGATCCTACAATGAGCAGTTCTTC,CASSSLGLGSYNEQFF
TRBJ1-5,TRBV19,TRBD1,NA,TGTGCCAGTAGTATAATTCCGGGACAGAAAAGCAATCAGCCCCAGCATTTT,CASSIIPGQKSNQPQHF
TRBJ2-3,TRBV2,NA,once,TGTGCCAGCAGTGAGTGGGGGGTCGTGGCAGATACGCAGTATTTT,CASSEWGVVADTQYF
TRBJ2-5,TRBV5-1,NA,NA,TGCGCCAGCAGCCCCAACCTCGGTTGGGAGACCCAGTACTTC,CASSPNLGWETQYF
TRBJ1-2,TRBV12-3/TRBV12-4,NA,once,TGTGCCAGCAGCAGGGCCCTGGATGGCTACACCTTC,CASSRALDGYTF
TRBJ2-5,TRBV5-1,TRBD1,NA,TGCGCCAGCAGTGCCCAGGGGGCTCAAGAGACCCAGTACTTC,CASSAQGAQETQYF
TRBJ1-5,TRBV12-2,NA,NA,TGTGCAAGTCGCTTAGGCACGGGACAGGACGACAATCAGCCCCAGCATTTT,CASRLGTGQDDNQPQHF
TRBJ1-2,TRBV28,NA,NA,TGTGCCAGCAGTTACAGGGAGGGGGTCTATGGCTACACCTTC,CASSYREGVYGYTF
TRBJ2-3,TRBV2,NA,NA,TGTGCCAGCAGTGAGGCTAGCTTCGATACGCAGTATTTT,CASSEASFDTQYF
TRBJ1-6,TRBV18,NA,few,TGTGCCAGCTCCGACGGGTATTCACCCCTCCACTTT,CASSDGYSPLHF
TRBJ2-7,TRBV7-6,NA,once,TGTGCCAGCAGCTTATCGGGACTGGATGTCAAGCAGTACTTC,CASSLSGLDVKQYF
TRBJ1-1,TRBV6-5,NA,NA,TGTGCCAGCAGTTTTACTTTGCCCGGGGGCACTGAAGCTTTCTTT,CASSFTLPGGTEAFF
TRBJ2-5,TRBV29-1,TRBD1,NA,TGCAGCGTTGAGGGGACAGGGGGCGTTGGGCTAGAGACCCAGTACTTC,CSVEGTGGVGLETQYF
TRBJ1-1,TRBV4-1,NA,NA,TGCGCCAGCAGCCAAGATCGAGGAGGCTGGAACACTGAAGCTTTCTTT,CASSQDRGGWNTEAFF
TRBJ2-5,TRBV24-1,NA,NA,TGTGCCACCAGTGACGGGAGAGGGACAGAGACCCAGTACTTC,CATSDGRGTETQYF
TRBJ2-1,TRBV2,TRBD2,NA,TGTGCCAGCGGGGGGAGGGGCAATATAGGGGACAATGAGCAGTTCTTC,CASGGRGNIGDNEQFF
TRBJ2-1,TRBV27,NA,NA,TGTGCCAGCAGTCTCCGGGGGAGTCTGAATGAGCAGTTCTTC,CASSLRGSLNEQFF
TRBJ2-7,TRBV6-5,NA,NA,TGTGCCAGCTTTGGACAGCGAGGCGAGCAGTACTTC,CASFGQRGEQYF
TRBJ1-5,TRBV4-1,TRBD1,NA,TGCGCCAGCAGCCAAGTCTATGACAGGGGGCAGCAGCCCCAGCATTTT,CASSQVYDRGQQPQHF
TRBJ2-7,TRBV7-9,NA,once,TGTGCCAGCAGAGATACAGGGATTTTTGATGAGCAGTACTTC,CASRDTGIFDEQYF
TRBJ1-2,TRBV10-3,TRBD1,NA,TGTGCCATCACGGCCCAGGGGGGACACTATGGCTACACCTTC,CAITAQGGHYGYTF